This TCR beta chain stems from a study of cytomegalovirus exposure and HLA in healthy donors. The primer mix had 60 Vbeta and 13 Jbeta primers. The repertoire was sequenced with immunoSEQ multiplex PCR; TCRdb's copy has only in-frame clones and lacks some. The sample carries more than 130,000 clones, roughly 80% recorded once. Comment on this clone: The antigen remains unidentified.

Study-level findings and limits: Presence/absence results assume similar sequencing depth per donor, which may not hold. A missense DCLRE1C variant was associated with V- and J-gene trimming of TCR beta chains in a later analysis, and an independent cohort replicated the association. Later, an analysis found that common viral pathogens appeared to be linked with several of the most significant clusters. Follow-up analysis found HLA locus-dependent TCR association rates, highest for DRB1 and lowest for HLA-C.

The TCR was taken from a male donor in good health and CMV-seronegative. Input material: PBMCs.

The CDR3 region is CASRIITHRGGGSPLHF. Written as DNA, the CDR3 is TGTGCCAGCAGAATTATTACTCACAGGGGTGGGGGTTCACCCCTCCACTTT. The chain uses TRBV27 and TRBJ1-6; 7 bases line up with TRBD1. In germline, CDR1 is MNHEY, CDR2 SMNVEV (reference sequence). Trimming cost V 6 bases and J 9 bases; bases outside gene matches: 17. The CDR3 runs 17 residues.